Sequencing of this T cell receptor beta chain was carried out in a study of response to subunit inactivated influenza vaccine. TCRdb called the RT-PCR reads again in MiXCR, with one record for every CDR3 protein. Of around 320,000 distinct CDR3 sequences listed, 20% to 25% were seen once; the top ten hold under 13%. This CDR3 is built from 11 residues. V lost 8 bases to trimming and J lost 3 bases, with 11 bases between them. Per the germline V gene, CDR1 is DFQATT and CDR2 is SNEGSKA (reference sequence). General observations from the study: Authors suggested each seasonal flu vaccination may recruit only limited numbers of new T cells.

Concerning this clonotype: Its antigen is unknown.

The sample in question was PBMCs from blood, obtained less than 22 months after vaccination. This rearrangement joins TRBV20-1 to TRBJ2-7; tentative D call: TRBD1 (5 bases). The TCR was taken from a man aged 50 to 69 who received an inactivated influenza vaccine. The CDR3 spells CSPRAVYEQYF. The CDR3 region has the DNA TGCAGTCCCAGGGCCGTCTACGAGCAGTACTTC.